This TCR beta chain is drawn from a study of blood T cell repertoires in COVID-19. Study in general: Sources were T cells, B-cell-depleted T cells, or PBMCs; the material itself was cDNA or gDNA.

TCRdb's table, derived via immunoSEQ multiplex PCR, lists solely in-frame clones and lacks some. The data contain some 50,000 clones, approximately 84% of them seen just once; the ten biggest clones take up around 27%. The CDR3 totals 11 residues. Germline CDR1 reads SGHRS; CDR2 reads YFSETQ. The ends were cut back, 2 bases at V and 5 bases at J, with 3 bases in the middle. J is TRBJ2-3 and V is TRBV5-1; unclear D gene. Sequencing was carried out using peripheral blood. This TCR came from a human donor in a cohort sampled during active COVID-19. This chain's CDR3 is CASSFGDTQYF. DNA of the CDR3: TGCGCCAGCAGCTTCGGAGATACGCAGTATTTT.